The 9 T cell receptor beta chains reported below all come from one sample, sequenced in a study of T-cell memory formation after mild COVID-19. TCRdb re-derived calls from the 5' RACE reads in MiXCR, one entry per CDR3 protein. The sample yields about 320,000 distinct CDR3 sequences, 14% seen once. The sample consisted of PBMCs or a T cell subset sorted from them (not recorded which). These TCRs come from a man aged 18 to 30 who had mild COVID-19 (a few samples of this study predate the infection). Cell type and time point are not known.

This rearrangement joins TRBV5-1 to TRBJ2-7; possibly TRBD1 for D (6 bases). CDR1 and CDR2 from the germline V gene are SGHRS and YFSETQ. The CDR3 covers 17 residues. V lost 0 bases and J lost 0, with 16 bases in between. The CDR3 reads CASSLGGTTGSSYEQYF. In DNA, the CDR3 is TGCGCCAGCAGCTTGGGTGGGACAACGGGAAGCTCCTACGAGCAGTACTTC.

This clonotype has a handful of counts. The chain links TRBV6-1 to TRBJ2-5; the match to TRBD1 covers 9 bases. The CDR3 is made up of 15 amino acids. The V segment lost 3 bases and the J segment 4 bases; nucleotides outside the gene matches: 6. Germline V lookup: CDR1 MNHNS, CDR2 SASEGT. In nucleotides, the CDR3 is TGTGCCAGCAGTGATAATTGGGGACAGGGAGAGACCCAGTACTTC. It specifies CASSDNWGQGETQYF.

This clonotype was observed a few times. The genes are TRBV7-2 and TRBJ1-1; no definite D call. The V end was cut by 4 bases, the J end by 5 bases, with 11 bases between. From germline, CDR1 is SGHTA and CDR2 FQGNSA. This CDR3 comprises 13 residues. The CDR3 nucleotides read TGTGCCAGCAGCTGGGCCGCGGGGACTGAAGCTTTCTTT. Amino acids: CASSWAAGTEAFF.

This chain connects TRBV6-5 to TRBJ2-7; TRBD1 matches at 7 bases. Germline V gene lookup returns CDR1 MNHEY and CDR2 SVGAGI. J gave up 2 bases and V 5 bases, and 12 bases lay outside the gene matches. The CDR3 totals 16 residues. This chain's CDR3 is CASSEPPGQATYEQYV. In DNA form, the CDR3 reads TGTGCCAGCAGTGAACCCCCTGGACAGGCCACCTACGAGCAGTACGTC.

This clonotype was seen ten or more times. The chain joins TRBV6-2 or TRBV6-3 to TRBJ2-1; 8 nucleotides align to TRBD2. Germline V gene data show CDR1 as MNHEY and CDR2 as SVGEGT. Trimming at V came to 0 bases and at J to 8 bases, leaving 3 bases not matched to a gene. The CDR3 sequence is 14 residues long. DNA for the CDR3: TGTGCCAGCAGTTACTCACTAGCGGAGGATGAGCAGTTCTTC. Its translation: CASSYSLAEDEQFF.

V is TRBV24-1 and J is TRBJ2-7; TRBD1 matches 7 bases. J was trimmed by 2 bases and V by 3 bases; bases with no gene match: 6. The CDR3 runs to 15 residues. Germline V lookup: CDR1 KGHDR, CDR2 SFDVKD. CDR3 region: CATSDPGQDPYEQYF. CDR3 DNA sequence: TGTGCCACCAGTGATCCCGGACAGGACCCCTACGAGCAGTACTTC.

This rearrangement joins TRBV7-2 to TRBJ2-4; no clear D. The length of the CDR3 is 12 residues. V shed 1 base and J shed 9 bases, with 7 bases lying between them. Germline assignment: CDR1 SGHTA and CDR2 FQGNSA. CDR3 sequence: CASSLGGIIQYF. CDR3 nucleotides: TGTGCCAGCAGCTTAGGTGGGATCATTCAGTACTTC. Together with reference TRBV7-2 and TRBJ2-4, the CDR3 gives the full variable domain: GAGVSQSPSNKVTEKGKDVELRCDPISGHTALYWYRQSLGQGLEFLIYFQGNSAPDKSGLPSDRFSAERTGGSVSTLTIQRTQQEDSAVYLCASSLGGIIQYFGAGTRLSVL.

This clonotype was observed a single time. The chain has TRBV15 and TRBJ1-1; tentatively, D is TRBD1 (5 bases). V gave up 1 base and J gave up 7 bases, with 13 bases separating them. The CDR3 spans 14 residues. Germline CDR1 LNHNV, CDR2 YYDKDF (reference sequence). CDR3 DNA sequence: TGTGCCACCAGCAGAGTCGGGGGGGTCCTTGAAGCTTTCTTT. Protein: CATSRVGGVLEAFF.

This rearrangement joins TRBV28 to TRBJ1-5; D unresolved. Germline V gene data show CDR1 as MDHEN and CDR2 as SYDVKM. Trimming shortened V by 6 bases and J by 7 bases, and 19 bases separated the two germline ends. The CDR3 totals 15 residues. Here the CDR3 reads CASRSTGDQGQPQHF. CDR3 DNA: TGTGCCAGCAGGTCCACTGGGGATCAAGGACAGCCCCAGCATTTT.